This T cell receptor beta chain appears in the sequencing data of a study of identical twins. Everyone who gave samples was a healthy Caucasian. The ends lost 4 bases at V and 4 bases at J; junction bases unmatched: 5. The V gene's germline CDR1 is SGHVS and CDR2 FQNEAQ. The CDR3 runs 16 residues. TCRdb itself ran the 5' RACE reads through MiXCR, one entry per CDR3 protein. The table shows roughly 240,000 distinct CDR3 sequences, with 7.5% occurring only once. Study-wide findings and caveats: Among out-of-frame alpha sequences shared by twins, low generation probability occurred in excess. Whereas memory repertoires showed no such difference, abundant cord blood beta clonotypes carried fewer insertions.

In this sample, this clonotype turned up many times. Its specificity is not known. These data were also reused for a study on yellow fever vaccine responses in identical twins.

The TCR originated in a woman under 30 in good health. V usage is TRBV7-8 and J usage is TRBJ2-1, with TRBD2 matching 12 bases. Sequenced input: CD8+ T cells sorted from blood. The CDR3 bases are TGTGCCAGCAGCTCTTGGACTAGCGGGGATTACAATGAGCAGTTCTTC. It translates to CASSSWTSGDYNEQFF.